The 10 T cell receptor beta chains below were found in one sample sequenced in a study of shared clonotypes between healthy human individuals. Only in-frame clones appear in the TCRdb table, and some are missing; sequencing was by immunoSEQ multiplex PCR. The table includes some 2.1 million clones, 93% detected once. CD45RO-negative CD8 cells positively selected for CCR7 made up the naive population, which excluded terminally differentiated effector memory CD45RA+ cells. Material: naive CD8+ T cells from PBMCs. Receptors were obtained from a man aged 18 to 30 in good health. Some clones in this sample may be carry-over from other donors' samples.

This chain joins TRBV5-1 and TRBJ1-5, with 7 bases that match TRBD1. Trimming at V came to 0 bases and at J to 6 bases, leaving 6 bases not matched to a gene. The CDR3 contains 15 residues. Germline CDR1 and CDR2: SGHRS and YFSETQ. CDR3 sequence: CASSLGEGAGQPQHF. DNA of the CDR3: TGCGCCAGCAGCTTGGGAGAGGGGGCAGGTCAGCCCCAGCATTTT.

The chain combines TRBV25-1 with TRBJ2-7, with a tentative D call TRBD1 (6 bases). Per germline, CDR1 MGHDK and CDR2 SYGVNS. CDR3 length: 13 residues. Trimming cost V 5 bases and J 4 bases, with 12 bases left between them. The CDR3 protein is CASSYWGQYEQYF. The CDR3 DNA is TGTGCCAGCAGTTACTGGGGGCAATACGAGCAGTACTTC.

Details on this clone: Other nucleotide sequences from this sample produce the same CDR3. This rearrangement joins TRBV9 to TRBJ2-1; D assignment may be TRBD1 or TRBD2 (5 bases each). The CDR3 runs to 13 residues. The V end lost 3 bases, the J end lost 4 bases, and 8 bases lay between the germline ends. Germline V CDR1 and CDR2: SGDLS, YYNGEE. In nucleotides, the CDR3 is TGTGCCAGCAGCGGTGGGGGTTACAATGAGCAGTTCTTC. It is translated as CASSGGGYNEQFF.

The chain has TRBV4-1 and TRBJ2-7, with 9 bases aligning to TRBD2. Losses at the gene ends were 4 bases for V and 4 bases for J; bases not matched to a gene: 8. The germline gives CDR1 MGHRA, CDR2 YSYEKL. The CDR3 covers 15 residues. CDR3 protein: CASSPGTSSYYEQYF. CDR3 bases: TGCGCCAGCAGCCCCGGGACTAGCAGCTATTACGAGCAGTACTTC.

V gene TRBV10-3 combines with J gene TRBJ2-1; D tentatively reads TRBD1 or TRBD2 (5 bases each). This CDR3 spans 14 amino acids. The germline gives CDR1 ENHRY, CDR2 SYGVKD. V was cut by 7 bases and J by 5 bases, with 15 bases left in between. The DNA for the CDR3 is TGTGCCATCACCCGGGGCAGGTTCGACAATGAGCAGTTCTTC. Residues: CAITRGRFDNEQFF.

In nucleotides, the CDR3 is TGTGCCAGCAGTTTATCCTTAAACAGGGGTATCTATGGCTACACCTTC. This encodes CASSLSLNRGIYGYTF. This chain links TRBV28 with TRBJ1-2, with 7 bases fitting TRBD1. The CDR3 has 16 residues. J was trimmed by 4 bases and V by 1 base; bases with no gene match: 9. The V gene's germline CDR1 is MDHEN and CDR2 SYDVKM.

The chain couples TRBV29-1 to TRBJ2-3; 10 positions agree with TRBD2. The J segment lost 2 bases and the V segment lost 3 bases, leaving 14 bases of the junction unmatched. The CDR3 covers 18 residues. From germline, CDR1 is SQVTM and CDR2 ANQGSEA. CDR3 region: CSVEFISGRETFTDTQYF. CDR3 nucleotides: TGCAGCGTTGAGTTTATAAGCGGGAGGGAAACCTTCACAGATACGCAGTATTTT.

V usage is TRBV5-4 and J usage is TRBJ1-1, with D perhaps TRBD1 (5 bases). Trimming took off 2 bases at V and 4 bases at J, with 15 bases between the two ends. The CDR3 spans 15 residues. CDR1 is SGHNT, CDR2 YYREEE, per germline (reference sequence). The CDR3 reads CASSLTPGGGTEAFF. The CDR3 nucleotides read TGTGCCAGCAGCTTAACGCCGGGGGGGGGCACTGAAGCTTTCTTT.

This rearrangement joins TRBV30 to TRBJ2-7; D not resolved. V was shortened by 3 bases and J by 0 bases, with 9 bases between the two germline ends. In germline, CDR1 is GTSNPN, CDR2 SVGIG (reference sequence). The CDR3 is 13 residues long. In nucleotides, the CDR3 is TGTGCCTGGAGCCCGGTCACCTCCTACGAGCAGTACTTC. It is translated as CAWSPVTSYEQYF.

The CDR3 region has the DNA TGTGCCAGTAGTATAGGGACACAGGAGCCCCCTGAAGCTTTCTTT. It translates to CASSIGTQEPPEAFF. The J gene is TRBJ1-1, the V gene TRBV19; D is perhaps TRBD1 (5 bases). Germline loops: CDR1 LNHDA, CDR2 SQIVND (reference sequence). The CDR3 loop spans 15 amino acids. Trimming stripped 1 base from V and 6 bases from J, with 15 bases between.